Below, one T cell receptor beta chain is given with its context. Its antigen remains unidentified. Time point in this sample: blood 2 weeks post-SBRT. Regarding treatment: 15 Gy SBRT to primary tumor, nephrectomy 4 weeks later. Radiation-treated patients gave blood at baseline, week 2 and week 4. Germline CDR1 ENHRY, CDR2 SYGVKD. The CDR3 totals 13 residues. V lost 6 bases to trimming and J lost 5 bases; unmatched junction nucleotides: 5. Measured with immunoSEQ multiplex PCR; TCRdb has only the in-frame clones, and not every one. The data contain roughly 120,000 clones, over 75% of them singletons. The data originate from a study of radiation and T cells in renal cell carcinoma. Study-wide findings and caveats: Baseline intratumoral clonotype presence is unknown without pretreatment biopsies. Top tumor clonotypes rose in blood 2 weeks post-radiation, then contracted.

The V and J genes are TRBV10-3 and TRBJ2-5; 8 bases map to TRBD1. The source is a woman aged 60-70 years with renal cell carcinoma. The sample here was blood, taken from a patient whose treatment included radiotherapy and nephrectomy. In DNA form, the CDR3 reads TGTGCCATCAGGAAGACAGGGGATGAGACCCAGTACTTC. Amino acid sequence: CAIRKTGDETQYF.